The 32 T cell receptor beta chains reported below all come from one sample, sequenced in a study of T cell repertoires in cytomegalovirus infection. TCRdb recomputed calls from the reads with MiXCR, one row per CDR3 protein. This sample has about 830,000 distinct CDR3 sequences, with over 25% found just once. The antigens these receptors bind are not known. This specimen consisted of cultured CD8+ T cells from PBMCs, obtained from culture after CMV antigen stimulation. These receptor sequences come from a human donor in good health (CMV status not recorded). Some clones in this sample may be carry-over from other donors' samples.

The J gene is TRBJ2-1, the V gene TRBV11-1, with a tentative D call TRBD1 (6 bases). The germline gives CDR1 SGHAT, CDR2 FQDESV (reference sequence). Trimming pared 1 base from V and 0 bases from J, leaving 19 bases between. This CDR3 contains 19 residues. DNA of the CDR3: TGTGCCAGCAGCTTAGTCTTCAGGGGTGTAGCCCTCTCCTACAATGAGCAGTTCTTC. Its protein product is CASSLVFRGVALSYNEQFF.

This chain joins TRBV5-1 and TRBJ2-1, with 7 positions matching TRBD1. V trimming: 2 bases; J trimming: 10 bases; junction bases outside the gene matches: 12. CDR3 size: 15 residues. CDR1 and CDR2 from the germline V gene are SGHRS and YFSETQ. The DNA for the CDR3 is TGCGCCAGCAGCTTCGGATACGGACAGGTCGGGGAGCAGTTCTTC. Translating it yields CASSFGYGQVGEQFF.

The chain uses TRBV9 and TRBJ1-5, with D possibly TRBD1 on 6 matching bases. This CDR3 is built from 14 residues. Between the trimmed V and J ends, which lost 3 bases and 6 bases, there was a span of 13 bases. Germline V CDR1 and CDR2: SGDLS, YYNGEE. The CDR3 protein is CASSERGDGQPQHF. The CDR3 region has the DNA TGTGCCAGCAGCGAGAGGGGGGACGGTCAGCCCCAGCATTTT.

The genes are TRBV19 and TRBJ1-1, with TRBD1 identical over 7 bases. The V and J ends lost 9 bases and 3 bases, in that order; junction bases with no gene match: 4. This CDR3 comprises 12 residues. CDR1 and CDR2 (germline): LNHDA, SQIVND (reference sequence). CDR3 loop: CASKTGYTEAFF. CDR3 DNA sequence: TGTGCCAGCAAGACAGGGTACACTGAAGCTTTCTTT.

The chain carries TRBV9 and TRBJ1-2; tentatively, D is TRBD1 (6 bases). V lost 2 bases, J lost 8 bases, and 25 bases lay in between. Germline V gene sequence: CDR1 SGDLS, CDR2 YYNGEE. This CDR3 has 17 amino acids. Written as DNA, the CDR3 is TGTGCCAGCAGCGTGGGGACATCTTTATATCCGCTGAAGGGCTACACCTTC. Protein product: CASSVGTSLYPLKGYTF. Variable domain in full (rest from reference TRBV9 and TRBJ1-2): DSGVTQTPKHLITATGQRVTLRCSPRSGDLSVYWYQQSLDQGLQFLIQYYNGEERAKGNILERFSAQQFPDLHSELNLSSLELGDSALYFCASSVGTSLYPLKGYTFGSGTRLTVV.

This clonotype was seen ten or more times. This rearrangement joins TRBV7-2 to TRBJ2-5; D is ambiguous. There are 13 residues in the CDR3. CDR1 is SGHTA and CDR2 is FQGNSA in the germline V gene. V was cut by 2 bases and J by 5 bases, with 9 bases left in between. The CDR3, as DNA: TGTGCCAGCAGCTTAATAGTTATGGAGACCCAGTACTTC. Residues: CASSLIVMETQYF.

The rearrangement uses TRBV25-1 and TRBJ2-5; no reliable D call. V was pared by 8 bases and J by 2 bases, with 3 bases between. The CDR3 extends over 10 amino acids. Germline CDR1 MGHDK, CDR2 SYGVNS. The CDR3 DNA follows: TGTGCCAGCGAACAAGAGACCCAGTACTTC. Translated, it gives CASEQETQYF.

V usage is TRBV13 and J usage is TRBJ2-7; D uncertain. Germline values: CDR1 PRHDT, CDR2 FYEKMQ (reference sequence). This CDR3 comprises 13 residues. Between the trimmed V and J ends, which lost 0 bases and 7 bases, there was a span of 10 bases. CDR3 residues: CASSLGVGREQYV. The DNA for the CDR3 is TGTGCCAGCAGCTTAGGGGTAGGAAGGGAGCAGTACGTC.

This clonotype was counted between two and nine times. At one end, the junction sequence differs from germline, possibly due to a read error. This CDR3 is CASSLETGGGTDTQYF. The CDR3 region has the DNA TGTGCTAGCAGCTTAGAGACAGGGGGGGGCACAGATACGCAGTATTTT. The rearrangement joins TRBV7-7 to TRBJ2-3; 9 bases line up with TRBD1. CDR3 length equals 16 residues. Per the germline V gene, CDR1 is SSHAT and CDR2 is FNYEAQ (reference sequence).

V usage is TRBV12-3 or TRBV12-4 and J usage is TRBJ2-5; 12 bases agree with TRBD2. The J segment lost 5 bases and the V segment lost 6 bases, leaving 10 bases of the junction unmatched. This CDR3 is 16 amino acids long. CDR3 DNA: TGTGCCAGCAGAAGAGGAACTAGCGGGGGGAGGGAGACCCAGTACTTC. Translated, it gives CASRRGTSGGRETQYF.

In its sample, this clonotype was seen a few times. The rearrangement links TRBV6-2 or TRBV6-3 to TRBJ2-7; D unclear. The germline gives CDR1 MNHEY, CDR2 SVGEGT. The CDR3 spans 14 residues. V lost 2 bases to trimming and J lost 7 bases, with 15 bases between them. CDR3 in amino acids: CASSYDRSGYEQYV. The CDR3 DNA sequence: TGTGCCAGCAGTTACGATAGATCCGGGTATGAGCAGTACGTC.

In this sample, this clonotype turned up a few times. The chain couples TRBV7-2 to TRBJ2-3; no clear D. Germline lookup yields CDR1 SGHTA and CDR2 FQGNSA. Between the trimmed V and J ends, which lost 5 bases and 2 bases, there was a span of 20 bases. The CDR3 length is 17 residues. The CDR3, as DNA: TGTGCCAGCAGCCGTCTGAGAAAGCTAGAACCCACAGATACGCAGTATTTT. Its translation is CASSRLRKLEPTDTQYF.

The sample holds a few counts of this clonotype. The chain employs TRBV7-6 and TRBJ1-1; 7 bases are shared with TRBD1. Germline-derived CDR1 and CDR2 are SGHVS and FNYEAQ. After removal of 1 base from V and 5 bases from J, the junction contained 13 bases not matched to a gene. The CDR3 is made up of 17 amino acids. The CDR3 protein is CASSLVVSAGGNTEAFF. Written as DNA, the CDR3 is TGTGCCAGCAGCTTAGTTGTTTCGGCAGGGGGGAATACTGAAGCTTTCTTT. Complete variable domain (other parts from reference TRBV7-6 and TRBJ1-1): GAGVSQSPRYKVTKRGQDVALRCDPISGHVSLYWYRQALGQGPEFLTYFNYEAQQDKSGLPNDRFSAERPEGSISTLTIQRTEQRDSAMYRCASSLVVSAGGNTEAFFGQGTRLTVV.

This CDR3 is CASSPGTSSSYEQYF. As DNA, the CDR3 is TGTGCCAGCAGCCCCGGGACATCGAGCTCCTACGAGCAGTACTTC. The chain carries TRBV7-8 and TRBJ2-7, with D tentatively TRBD1 (6 bases). Trimming removed 5 bases from V and 0 bases from J, with 14 bases in between. The V gene's germline CDR1 is SGHVS and CDR2 FQNEAQ. This CDR3 is 15 amino acids long.

This clonotype was seen many times. The chain has TRBV5-5 and TRBJ2-1; no firm D call. The CDR3 extends over 13 amino acids. Germline lookup yields CDR1 SGHKS and CDR2 YYEKEE (reference sequence). Trimming took off 0 bases at V and 5 bases at J, with 6 bases between the two ends. CDR3 sequence (DNA): TGTGCCAGCAGCTTGGACAACAACAATGAGCAGTTCTTC. It codes for CASSLDNNNEQFF.

The chain joins TRBV23-1 to TRBJ1-1, with unresolved D. TRBV23-1 is reported as an ORF; its role is uncertain. With 4 bases removed from V and 4 bases from J, the gap between germline ends came to 7 bases. The CDR3 runs to 12 residues. In nucleotides, the CDR3 is TGCGCCAGCAGTCGATGGATCACTGAAGCTTTCTTT. Amino acids: CASSRWITEAFF.

About this clonotype: This may be a read error: a much more frequent sequence differs by one nucleotide. This sequence joins TRBV7-2 and TRBJ2-1; 15 bases fit TRBD2. CDR1 is SGHTA, CDR2 FQGNSA, per germline. This CDR3 is 17 amino acids long. For the CDR3, the DNA is TGTGCCAGCAAGCTAAGGACTAGCGGGGGGGTGAGGAATGAGCTGTTCTTC. Translation: CASKLRTSGGVRNELFF. The entire variable domain, with the rest obtained from reference TRBV7-2 and TRBJ2-1, is as follows: GAGVSQSPSNKVTEKGKDVELRCDPISGHTALYWYRQSLGQGLEFLIYFQGNSAPDKSGLPSDRFSAERTGGSVSTLTIQRTQQEDSAVYLCASKLRTSGGVRNELFFGPGTRLTVL.

This clonotype was seen only once. This chain joins TRBV7-6 and TRBJ2-3; no clear D gene. CDR1 SGHVS and CDR2 FNYEAQ come from the germline V gene. This CDR3 has 12 amino acids. The V end lost 5 bases, the J end lost 4 bases, and 7 bases lay between the germline ends. The CDR3 DNA reads as TGTGCCAGCAGCCACCGATCAGATACGCAGTATTTT. Translated: CASSHRSDTQYF.

The J gene is TRBJ2-5, the V gene TRBV27; D is possibly TRBD1 (6 bases). The CDR3 has 15 residues. Trimming removed 2 bases at V and 0 bases at J, with 10 bases between. The germline CDR1 and CDR2 sequences are MNHEY and SMNVEV (reference sequence). This CDR3 reads CASSLRQEDQETQYF. The CDR3 DNA reads as TGTGCCAGCAGTTTAAGACAGGAAGACCAAGAGACCCAGTACTTC.

This clonotype has a count of ten or more. The gene calls are TRBV7-2 and TRBJ1-5; unclear D gene. Germline V gene data show CDR1 as SGHTA and CDR2 as FQGNSA. Trimming removed 6 bases at V and 0 bases at J, with 12 bases between. This CDR3 is built from 15 residues. CDR3 residues: CASRSEGYSNQPQHF. The CDR3 nucleotides are TGTGCCAGCAGATCCGAAGGGTATAGCAATCAGCCCCAGCATTTT.

This chain uses TRBV6-2 or TRBV6-3 with TRBJ2-7, with D unresolved. Germline V gene sequence: CDR1 MNHEY, CDR2 SVGEGT. The V and J ends lost 3 bases and 3 bases respectively, with 12 bases between them. This CDR3 contains 14 residues. CDR3 DNA: TGTGCCAGCAGTTATAGCCCGGCGAACTACGAGCAGTACGTC. It codes for CASSYSPANYEQYV.

This CDR3 reads CASSPRLGGEQYV. The CDR3 DNA sequence: TGCGCCAGCAGCCCCCGCCTGGGCGGCGAGCAGTACGTC. The rearrangement joins TRBV4-3 to TRBJ2-7; D is unresolved. Trimming pared 4 bases from V and 6 bases from J, leaving 13 bases between. This CDR3 region has 13 residues. Looked up from germline, CDR1 is LGHNA and CDR2 is YSLEER.

Only a few counts were recorded for this clonotype. The chain combines TRBV7-9 with TRBJ2-3; tentative D call: TRBD2 (7 bases). Trimming removed 2 bases from V and 5 bases from J, with 11 bases in between. In germline, CDR1 is SEHNR, CDR2 FQNEAQ (reference sequence). There are 14 residues in the CDR3. For the CDR3, the DNA is TGTGCCAGCAGCTTACGGGGGGCATTAGATACGCAGTATTTT. Amino acids: CASSLRGALDTQYF.

The chain joins TRBV14 to TRBJ1-2; TRBD1 is a possible D gene (5 bases). Germline V gives CDR1 SGHDN, CDR2 FVKESK. The CDR3 contains 15 residues. Trimming cost V 0 bases and J 4 bases, with 12 bases left between them. CDR3 nucleotide sequence: TGTGCCAGCAGCCAAGATTGGGAGACAGCCTATGGCTACACCTTC. Translation gives CASSQDWETAYGYTF.

The sample holds a few counts of this clonotype. This chain connects TRBV7-9 to TRBJ2-1; D perhaps matches TRBD1 (6 bases). The V gene lost 6 bases and the J gene lost 7 bases, with 10 bases spanning the gap. The CDR3 contains 12 residues. Germline CDR1 reads SEHNR; CDR2 reads FQNEAQ (reference sequence). In DNA, the CDR3 is TGTGCCAGCAGGGCAGGGGTTAATGAGCAGTTCTTC. This codes for CASRAGVNEQFF.

This clonotype was detected ten times or more. The chain links TRBV7-6 to TRBJ2-2; TRBD2 agrees at 7 bases. This CDR3 contains 15 residues. Germline assignment: CDR1 SGHVS and CDR2 FNYEAQ. V dropped 3 bases and J dropped 4; count of bases not matched to a gene: 5. CDR3 nucleotide sequence: TGTGCCAGCAGCTTTGGCTCGGGGGGCACCGGGGAGCTGTTTTTT. It codes for CASSFGSGGTGELFF.

Many counts were recorded for this clonotype. The rearrangement joins TRBV7-2 to TRBJ1-5; a weak D match, TRBD1 (5 bases). V gave up 1 base and J gave up 2 bases, with 12 bases separating them. Per germline, CDR1 SGHTA and CDR2 FQGNSA. This CDR3 is built from 16 residues. Here the CDR3 reads CASSLGFRVGNQPQHF. As DNA, the CDR3 is TGTGCCAGCAGCTTAGGGTTCAGGGTTGGCAATCAGCCCCAGCATTTT.

A few counts support this clonotype. The chain has TRBV7-9 and TRBJ1-1; tentatively, D is TRBD1 (5 bases). This CDR3 contains 14 residues. V lost 2 bases and J 4 bases, leaving 11 bases between the germline ends. CDR1 and CDR2 (germline): SEHNR, FQNEAQ (reference sequence). For the CDR3, the DNA is TGTGCCAGCAGCTTACAGGGAGAGGCCACTGAAGCTTTCTTT. Protein: CASSLQGEATEAFF.

The sample holds a few counts of this clonotype. CDR3 sequence (DNA): TGTGCCATCAGTGAGCGGTATAGCGGGGCTCGGGACAATGAGCAGTTCTTC. The encoded protein is CAISERYSGARDNEQFF. The rearrangement uses TRBV10-3 and TRBJ2-1, with 8 bases aligning to TRBD2. Germline-derived CDR1 and CDR2 are ENHRY and SYGVKD. There are 17 residues in the CDR3. V lost 2 bases, J lost 5 bases, and 11 bases stayed unmatched.

This clonotype is a singleton in its sample. The CDR3 protein is CASSDAGLAGGPLGELFF. The CDR3, as DNA: TGCGCCAGCAGCGACGCCGGACTAGCGGGGGGCCCCCTCGGGGAGCTGTTTTTT. V is TRBV4-3 and J is TRBJ2-2; 14 nucleotides agree with TRBD2. Germline V gene sequence: CDR1 LGHNA, CDR2 YSLEER. The CDR3 is 18 residues long. The J segment lost 7 bases and the V segment lost 5 bases, leaving 12 bases of the junction unmatched.

V and J are TRBV6-5 and TRBJ1-1; D remains ambiguous. Germline V lookup: CDR1 MNHEY, CDR2 SVGAGI. V was trimmed by 0 bases and J by 7 bases, leaving 15 bases between them. CDR3 length: 15 residues. CDR3 sequence (DNA): TGTGCCAGCAGTTACTCGATGAAGCAGGCGAATGAAGCTTTCTTT. Amino acid sequence: CASSYSMKQANEAFF.

In this sample, this clonotype turned up a few times. For the CDR3, the DNA is TGTGCCAGCAGTGAACGACAGGGTTCGTTGGTCACCGGGGAGCTGTTTTTT. Its translation: CASSERQGSLVTGELFF. The chain has TRBV28 and TRBJ2-2; TRBD1 matches 7 bases. The V segment lost 5 bases and the J segment 4 bases; nucleotides outside the gene matches: 13. The CDR3 extends over 17 amino acids. CDR1 is MDHEN, CDR2 SYDVKM, per germline.